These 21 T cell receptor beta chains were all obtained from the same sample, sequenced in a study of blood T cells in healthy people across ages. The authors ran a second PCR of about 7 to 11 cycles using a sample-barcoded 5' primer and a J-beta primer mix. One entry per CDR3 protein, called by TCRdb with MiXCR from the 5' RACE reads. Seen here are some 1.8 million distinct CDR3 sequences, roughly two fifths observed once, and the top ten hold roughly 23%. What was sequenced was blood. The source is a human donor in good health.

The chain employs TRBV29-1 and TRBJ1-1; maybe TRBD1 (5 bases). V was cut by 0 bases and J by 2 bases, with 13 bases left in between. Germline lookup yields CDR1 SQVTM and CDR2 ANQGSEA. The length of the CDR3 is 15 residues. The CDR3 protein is CSVEDHWTPNTEAFF. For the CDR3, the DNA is TGCAGCGTTGAAGATCATTGGACACCCAACACTGAAGCTTTCTTT.

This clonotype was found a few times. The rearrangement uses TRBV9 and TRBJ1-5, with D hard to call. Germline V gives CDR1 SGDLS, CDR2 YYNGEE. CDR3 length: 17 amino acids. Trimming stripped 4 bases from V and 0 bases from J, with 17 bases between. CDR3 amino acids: CASSPGVNLNSNQPQHF. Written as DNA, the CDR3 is TGTGCCAGCAGCCCCGGGGTAAATCTCAATAGCAATCAGCCCCAGCATTTT.

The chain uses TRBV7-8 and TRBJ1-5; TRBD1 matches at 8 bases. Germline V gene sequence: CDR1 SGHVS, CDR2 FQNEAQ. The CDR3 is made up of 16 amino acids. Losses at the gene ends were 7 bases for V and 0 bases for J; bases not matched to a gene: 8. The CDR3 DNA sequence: TGTGCCAGCACATCGCTGGACAGGGCTAGCAATCAGCCCCAGCATTTT. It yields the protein CASTSLDRASNQPQHF.

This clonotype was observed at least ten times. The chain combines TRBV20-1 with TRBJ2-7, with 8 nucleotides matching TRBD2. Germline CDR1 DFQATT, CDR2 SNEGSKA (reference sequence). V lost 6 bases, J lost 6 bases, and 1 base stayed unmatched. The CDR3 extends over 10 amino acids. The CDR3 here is CSAGTSEQYF. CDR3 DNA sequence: TGCAGTGCAGGGACTAGCGAGCAGTACTTC.

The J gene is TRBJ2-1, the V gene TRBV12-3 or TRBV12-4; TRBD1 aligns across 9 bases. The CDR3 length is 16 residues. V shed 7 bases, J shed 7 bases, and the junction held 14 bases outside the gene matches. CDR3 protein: CASTLNRGQGRNEQFF. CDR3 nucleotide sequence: TGTGCCAGCACCCTAAACCGGGGACAGGGTAGGAATGAGCAGTTCTTC.

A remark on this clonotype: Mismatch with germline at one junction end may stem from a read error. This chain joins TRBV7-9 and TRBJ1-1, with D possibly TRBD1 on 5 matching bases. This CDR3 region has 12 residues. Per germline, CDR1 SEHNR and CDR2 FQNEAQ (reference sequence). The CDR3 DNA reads TGTGCCGGCAGCTTCGGGGGCACTGAAGCTTTCTTT. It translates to CAGSFGGTEAFF.

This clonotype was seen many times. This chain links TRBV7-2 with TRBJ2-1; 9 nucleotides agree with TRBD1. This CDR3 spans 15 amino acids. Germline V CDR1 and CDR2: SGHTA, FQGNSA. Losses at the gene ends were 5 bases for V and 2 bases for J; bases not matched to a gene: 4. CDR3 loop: CASSTGQGTYNEQFF. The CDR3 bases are TGTGCCAGCAGCACGGGACAGGGTACCTACAATGAGCAGTTCTTC.

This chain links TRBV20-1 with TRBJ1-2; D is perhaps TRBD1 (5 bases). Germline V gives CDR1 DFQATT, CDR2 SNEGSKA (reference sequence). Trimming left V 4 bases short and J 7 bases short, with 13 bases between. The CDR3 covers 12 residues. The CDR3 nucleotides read TGCAGTGCTACCGCGGGGGGTTCTGGCTACACCTTC. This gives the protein CSATAGGSGYTF.

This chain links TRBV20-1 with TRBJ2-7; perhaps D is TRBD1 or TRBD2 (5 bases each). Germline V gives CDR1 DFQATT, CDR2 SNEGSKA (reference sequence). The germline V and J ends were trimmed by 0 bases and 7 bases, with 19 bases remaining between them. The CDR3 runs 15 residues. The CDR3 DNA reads TGCAGTGCTAGAGATCAACTAGGGGATTATCGGGAGCAGTACTTC. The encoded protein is CSARDQLGDYREQYF.

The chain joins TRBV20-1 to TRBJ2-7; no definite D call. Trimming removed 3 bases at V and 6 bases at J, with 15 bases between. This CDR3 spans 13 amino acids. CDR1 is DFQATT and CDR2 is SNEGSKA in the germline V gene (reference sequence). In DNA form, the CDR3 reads TGCAGTGCTAGTTCCCGGGTCACCACCGAGCAGTACTTC. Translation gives CSASSRVTTEQYF.

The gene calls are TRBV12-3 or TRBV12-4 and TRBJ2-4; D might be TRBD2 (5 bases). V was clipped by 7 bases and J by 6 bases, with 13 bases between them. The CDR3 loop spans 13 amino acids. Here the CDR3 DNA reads TGTGCCAGCAAAACGGACGGAGGAAACATTCAGTACTTC. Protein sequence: CASKTDGGNIQYF.

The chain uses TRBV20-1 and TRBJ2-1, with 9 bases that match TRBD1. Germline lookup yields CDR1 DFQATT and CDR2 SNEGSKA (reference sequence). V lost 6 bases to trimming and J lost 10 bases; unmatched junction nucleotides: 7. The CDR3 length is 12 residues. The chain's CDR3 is CSAQQGAGEQFF. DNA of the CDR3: TGCAGTGCCCAACAGGGGGCTGGAGAGCAGTTCTTC.

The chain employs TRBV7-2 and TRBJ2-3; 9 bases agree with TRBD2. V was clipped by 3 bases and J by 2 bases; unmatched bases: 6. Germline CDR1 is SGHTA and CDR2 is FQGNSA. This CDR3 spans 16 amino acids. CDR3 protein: CASSFLAGTTTDTQYF. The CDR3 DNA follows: TGTGCCAGCAGCTTCCTAGCGGGGACCACCACAGATACGCAGTATTTT.

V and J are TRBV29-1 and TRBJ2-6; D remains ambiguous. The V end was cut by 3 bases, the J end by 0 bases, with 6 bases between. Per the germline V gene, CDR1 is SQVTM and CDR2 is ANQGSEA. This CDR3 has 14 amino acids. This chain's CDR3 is CSVEESSGANVLTF. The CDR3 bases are TGCAGCGTTGAGGAGAGCTCTGGGGCCAACGTCCTGACTTTC. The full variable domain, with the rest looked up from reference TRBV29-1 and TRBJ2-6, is SAVISQKPSRDICQRGTSLTIQCQVDSQVTMMFWYRQQPGQSLTLIATANQGSEATYESGFVIDKFPISRPNLTFSTLTVSNMSPEDSSIYLCSVEESSGANVLTFGAGSRLTVL.

In nucleotides, the CDR3 is TGTGCCACCAGCAGAGATTTAGGTAACGCAGGACATCACCGGACTGAAGCTTTCTTT. This gives the protein CATSRDLGNAGHHRTEAFF. The chain combines TRBV15 with TRBJ1-1; TRBD1 is a possible D gene (5 bases). Trimming took 0 bases from V and 5 from J, leaving 25 bases between them. Germline CDR1 is LNHNV and CDR2 is YYDKDF (reference sequence). The CDR3 is 19 amino acids.

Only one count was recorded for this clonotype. The CDR3: CASSPFGGEGYTF. The CDR3 coding sequence is TGCGCCAGCTCTCCTTTCGGGGGCGAGGGCTACACCTTC. The chain recombines TRBV5-1 with TRBJ1-2; maybe TRBD1 (6 bases). Germline V CDR1 and CDR2: SGHRS, YFSETQ. V was trimmed by 7 bases and J by 8 bases, leaving 18 bases between them. This CDR3 comprises 13 residues.

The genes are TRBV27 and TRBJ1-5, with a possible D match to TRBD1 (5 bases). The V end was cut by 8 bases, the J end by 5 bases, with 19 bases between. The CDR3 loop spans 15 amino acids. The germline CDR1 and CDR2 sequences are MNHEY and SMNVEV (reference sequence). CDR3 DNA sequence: TGTGCCAGCGCAAAATCTCGGGGGGACCATCAGCCCCAGCATTTT. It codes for CASAKSRGDHQPQHF.

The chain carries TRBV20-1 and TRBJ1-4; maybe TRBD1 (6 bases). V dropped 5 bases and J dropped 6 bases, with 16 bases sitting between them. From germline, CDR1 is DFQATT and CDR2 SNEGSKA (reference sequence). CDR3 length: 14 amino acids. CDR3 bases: TGCAGTGCTCCAAGGCAGGGGTCGTATGAAAAACTGTTTTTT. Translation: CSAPRQGSYEKLFF.

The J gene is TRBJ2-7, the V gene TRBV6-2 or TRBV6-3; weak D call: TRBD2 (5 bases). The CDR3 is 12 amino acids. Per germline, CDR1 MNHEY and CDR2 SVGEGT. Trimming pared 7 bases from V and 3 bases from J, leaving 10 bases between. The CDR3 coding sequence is TGTGCCAGCAACTATGAGGGCTACGAGCAGTACTTC. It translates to CASNYEGYEQYF.

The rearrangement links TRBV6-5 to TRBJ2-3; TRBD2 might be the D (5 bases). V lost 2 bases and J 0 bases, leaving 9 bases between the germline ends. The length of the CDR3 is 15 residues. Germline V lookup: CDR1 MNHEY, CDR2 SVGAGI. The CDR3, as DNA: TGTGCCAGCAGTTACGGGCGGGTCAGCACAGATACGCAGTATTTT. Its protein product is CASSYGRVSTDTQYF.

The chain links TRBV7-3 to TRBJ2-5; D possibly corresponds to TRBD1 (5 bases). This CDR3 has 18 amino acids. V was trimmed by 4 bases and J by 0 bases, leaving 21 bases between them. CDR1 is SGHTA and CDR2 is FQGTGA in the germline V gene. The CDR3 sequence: CASSSSPVRGIDQETQYF. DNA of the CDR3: TGTGCCAGCAGCTCTTCGCCCGTTAGGGGCATCGACCAAGAGACCCAGTACTTC.